Presented here are 24 T cell receptor beta chains from one specimen sequenced in a study of T-cell memory formation after mild COVID-19 (dated by TCRdb to the early 2020s). The method behind the library was 5' RACE. The sample was run on an Illumina NovaSeq 6000. TCRdb's own reprocessing of the public reads used fastp at Q25 and MiXCR and kept productive beta chains. Merged by CDR3 protein, the rows form single entries marked with the most common genes and DNA. Here the sample has roughly 51,000 distinct CDR3 sequences; 5.5% to 7.5% occur a single time. The top ten clonotypes cover more than 1.2% of the sample. The specimen sequenced was PBMCs or a T cell subset sorted from them (not recorded which). The receptor set was obtained from a man between 18 and 35 years old who had mild COVID-19 (a few samples of this study predate the infection). The sample titles of this study are shuffled in the database, so cell type and time point are left out; the donor was told from shared clones.

This clonotype came up many times. The chain carries TRBV20-1 and TRBJ2-7; TRBD1 matches at 9 bases. The CDR3 has 14 residues. Germline V lookup: CDR1 DFQATT, CDR2 SNEGSKA (reference sequence). CDR3 DNA: TGCAGCGTTATGCGACAGGGGGTCTCCTACGAGCAGTACTTC. Its translation: CSVMRQGVSYEQYF.

This clonotype was recorded a few times. Here the CDR3 reads CASSLTWAEGLSGYTF. The CDR3 DNA follows: TGTGCCAGCAGCTTAACATGGGCGGAGGGCTTATCGGGCTACACCTTC. V gene TRBV7-2 combines with J gene TRBJ1-2, with D unclear. Trimming shortened V by 2 bases and J by 8 bases, and 21 bases separated the two germline ends. Per the germline V gene, CDR1 is SGHTA and CDR2 is FQGNSA. The CDR3 length is 16 residues.

This clonotype was counted a few times. The chain recombines TRBV7-2 with TRBJ1-1, with 9 bases identical to TRBD1. With 4 bases clipped from V and 4 bases from J, the junction kept 4 bases outside the gene matches. CDR3 size: 14 residues. Germline CDR1 and CDR2: SGHTA and FQGNSA. CDR3: CASSSTGGLTEAFF. In DNA, the CDR3 is TGTGCCAGCAGCTCAACAGGGGGCCTCACTGAAGCTTTCTTT.

A few counts support this clonotype. The V gene is TRBV4-3, the J gene TRBJ2-5, with unresolved D. The germline V gene has CDR1 LGHNA and CDR2 YSLEER. The CDR3 totals 13 residues. Trimming left V 1 base short and J 3 bases short, with 6 bases between. The CDR3 region has the DNA TGCGCCAGCAGCCAAGGGGCGAAAGAGACCCAGTACTTC. This gives the protein CASSQGAKETQYF.

In this sample, this clonotype turned up a few times. V and J are TRBV12-3 or TRBV12-4 and TRBJ2-1; 7 nucleotides agree with TRBD2. The CDR3 contains 16 residues. V dropped 3 bases and J dropped 0; count of bases not matched to a gene: 5. CDR3 region: CASSLWRGSSYNEQFF. The CDR3 coding sequence is TGTGCCAGCAGTTTGTGGCGGGGGAGCTCCTACAATGAGCAGTTCTTC.

A few counts support this clonotype. This chain joins TRBV18 and TRBJ2-1; 10 nucleotides agree with TRBD1. Per germline, CDR1 KGHSH and CDR2 LQKENI. Losses at the gene ends were 8 bases for V and 5 bases for J; bases not matched to a gene: 6. CDR3 length: 14 residues. The CDR3 loop reads CASEDRGLNNEQFF. In nucleotides, the CDR3 is TGTGCCAGCGAAGACAGGGGGCTGAACAATGAGCAGTTCTTC.

This clonotype was counted many times. This sequence joins TRBV5-1 and TRBJ2-7; 8 nucleotides align to TRBD1. The junction had 9 bases not matched to a gene; V was cut back by 3 bases and J by 7 bases. The CDR3 is 14 amino acids. Germline-derived CDR1 and CDR2 are SGHRS and YFSETQ. The CDR3 DNA reads TGCGCCAGCAGCTCACCCGGACAGGGCAGGGAGCAGTACTTC. Translation: CASSSPGQGREQYF.

This clonotype was counted at least ten times. This chain joins TRBV6-5 and TRBJ1-1; possibly TRBD1 for D (6 bases). The CDR3 has 15 residues. V was shortened by 2 bases and J by 4 bases, with 14 bases between the two germline ends. Looked up from germline, CDR1 is MNHEY and CDR2 is SVGAGI. The CDR3 nucleotides are TGTGCCAGCAGTTACAGGTCGGCAGGGGCCACTGAAGCTTTCTTT. It yields the protein CASSYRSAGATEAFF.

This clonotype was detected a few times. The chain is built from TRBV3-1 and TRBJ2-6; D gene uncertain. V shed 4 bases and J shed 1 base, with 8 bases lying between them. Germline CDR1 reads LGHDT; CDR2 reads YNNKEL (reference sequence). The CDR3 runs 15 residues. CDR3 in DNA: TGTGCCAGCAGCCCACCAAGATCTGGGGCCAACGTCCTGACTTTC. It codes for CASSPPRSGANVLTF. The full variable domain, with the rest looked up from reference TRBV3-1 and TRBJ2-6, is DTAVSQTPKYLVTQMGNDKSIKCEQNLGHDTMYWYKQDSKKFLKIMFSYNNKELIINETVPNRFSPKSPDKAHLNLHINSLELGDSAVYFCASSPPRSGANVLTFGAGSRLTVL.

This clonotype was recorded at least ten times. V is TRBV6-6 and J is TRBJ1-2, with a weak D call TRBD1 (6 bases). Germline lookup yields CDR1 MNHNY and CDR2 SVGAGI (reference sequence). V dropped 2 bases and J dropped 3 bases, with 10 bases sitting between them. The CDR3 runs 14 residues. CDR3 sequence reads: CASSYQQGYYGYTF. CDR3 nucleotide sequence: TGTGCCAGCAGTTACCAACAGGGATACTATGGCTACACCTTC.

This clonotype turned up a few times. This chain connects TRBV2 to TRBJ2-6, with D perhaps TRBD2 (5 bases). Germline-derived CDR1 and CDR2 are SNHLY and FYNNEI. The germline V and J ends were trimmed by 7 bases and 0 bases, with 7 bases remaining between them. This CDR3 is built from 14 residues. The CDR3 DNA reads as TGTGCCAGCAAAACTAGCTCTGGGGCCAACGTCCTGACTTTC. Amino acids: CASKTSSGANVLTF.

A few counts support this clonotype. CDR3 residues: CASSTPGTSGQETQYF. For the CDR3, the DNA is TGTGCCAGCAGCACCCCCGGGACTAGCGGACAAGAGACCCAGTACTTC. This chain links TRBV7-2 with TRBJ2-5, with 11 nucleotides matching TRBD2. The CDR3 runs 16 residues. Germline CDR1 is SGHTA and CDR2 is FQGNSA. With 5 bases clipped from V and 2 bases from J, the junction kept 7 bases outside the gene matches.

The V gene is TRBV2, the J gene TRBJ2-1, with D maybe TRBD2 (6 bases). V lost 9 bases, J lost 0 bases, and 12 bases lay in between. Germline V CDR1 and CDR2: SNHLY, FYNNEI. The CDR3 sequence is 14 residues long. As DNA, the CDR3 is TGTGCCAGATCGGGACTGAGCTCCTACAATGAGCAGTTCTTC. Translation: CARSGLSSYNEQFF.

This clonotype was picked up a small number of times. The rearrangement joins TRBV12-3 or TRBV12-4 to TRBJ1-4; a possible D gene is TRBD1 (6 bases). V dropped 6 bases and J dropped 3 bases, with 20 bases sitting between them. This CDR3 region has 17 residues. Written as DNA, the CDR3 is TGTGCCAGCAGCCGCTATCTAACGAGGGGGTCTAATGAAAAACTGTTTTTT. Its translation: CASSRYLTRGSNEKLFF.

The rearrangement uses TRBV18 and TRBJ2-7; TRBD1 matches at 10 bases. The V and J ends lost 0 bases and 3 bases, in that order; junction bases with no gene match: 8. Per germline, CDR1 KGHSH and CDR2 LQKENI. This CDR3 contains 17 residues. The CDR3 DNA is TGTGCCAGCTCACCACCTGGCGCTCGGACAGGGGGCTACGAGCAGTACTTC. Translation: CASSPPGARTGGYEQYF.

There are many counts of this clonotype. This CDR3 is CASSSLSGGDTQYF. In DNA, the CDR3 is TGTGCCAGCAGCTCCCTCTCAGGGGGCGATACGCAGTATTTT. The rearrangement links TRBV7-6 to TRBJ2-3; 8 nucleotides agree with TRBD1. Germline loops: CDR1 SGHVS, CDR2 FNYEAQ. This CDR3 has 14 amino acids. Losses at the gene ends were 4 bases for V and 6 bases for J; bases not matched to a gene: 6.

This clonotype was seen only a few times. The chain combines TRBV20-1 with TRBJ1-1; 7 bases map to TRBD1. The CDR3 spans 14 residues. Looked up from germline, CDR1 is DFQATT and CDR2 is SNEGSKA (reference sequence). Germline trimming cut 5 bases from V and 4 bases from J; bases unmatched to any gene: 10. The CDR3 here is CSAYTPGGATEAFF. The CDR3, as DNA: TGCAGTGCTTATACACCAGGGGGGGCCACTGAAGCTTTCTTT.

This clonotype was found many times. Written as DNA, the CDR3 is TGCAGTGCTAGATCCTCACCTGGGGGCGCGTTACAAAACATTCAGTACTTC. Translation: CSARSSPGGALQNIQYF. The rearrangement links TRBV20-1 to TRBJ2-4, with a tentative D call TRBD1 (6 bases). Trimming pared 2 bases from V and 5 bases from J, leaving 22 bases between. Per germline, CDR1 DFQATT and CDR2 SNEGSKA (reference sequence). This CDR3 region has 17 residues.

This clonotype has more than one count but fewer than ten. This chain connects TRBV7-9 to TRBJ2-3; D gene uncertain. This CDR3 is built from 14 residues. V was cut by 5 bases and J by 1 base, with 10 bases left in between. Germline lookup yields CDR1 SEHNR and CDR2 FQNEAQ (reference sequence). The CDR3 loop is CASSLSDGTDTQYF. The CDR3 nucleotides read TGTGCCAGCAGCCTCTCGGACGGCACAGATACGCAGTATTTT.

The chain employs TRBV3-1 and TRBJ2-3, with 8 bases lining up with TRBD2. Trimming removed 4 bases from V and 1 base from J; junction bases left unmatched: 4. Germline values: CDR1 LGHDT, CDR2 YNNKEL (reference sequence). This CDR3 region has 15 residues. The CDR3 region is CASSLPGLGTDTQYF. In DNA form, the CDR3 reads TGTGCCAGCAGCCTTCCGGGACTAGGCACAGATACGCAGTATTTT.

This clonotype has at least ten counts. The rearrangement uses TRBV5-1 and TRBJ2-2, with TRBD1 matching 8 bases. The V segment lost 2 bases and the J segment 1 base; nucleotides outside the gene matches: 7. Germline CDR1 reads SGHRS; CDR2 reads YFSETQ. The CDR3 has 17 amino acids. CDR3 in DNA: TGCGCCAGCAGCTTTTCGCGACAGGGGAAGAACACCGGGGAGCTGTTTTTT. Its protein is CASSFSRQGKNTGELFF.

This clonotype was recorded many times. The chain links TRBV7-9 to TRBJ1-2; 7 nucleotides agree with TRBD1. The V gene end was trimmed by 1 base and the J gene end by 2 bases; junction bases not matched to a gene: 10. The CDR3 spans 17 residues. Germline lookup yields CDR1 SEHNR and CDR2 FQNEAQ (reference sequence). The CDR3 region is CASSLGRLRDSNYGYTF. The CDR3 region has the DNA TGTGCCAGCAGCTTAGGGCGGCTTAGGGACAGCAACTATGGCTACACCTTC.

The chain links TRBV12-3 or TRBV12-4 to TRBJ1-2, with D uncertain. This CDR3 comprises 12 residues. Trimming left V 3 bases short and J 4 bases short, with 6 bases between. The DNA for the CDR3 is TGTGCCAGCAGTTTTGTACGCTATGGCTACACCTTC. It yields the protein CASSFVRYGYTF.

This chain uses TRBV7-6 with TRBJ2-3; D may be TRBD2 (6 bases). V gave up 8 bases and J gave up 1 base, with 16 bases separating them. Per the germline V gene, CDR1 is SGHVS and CDR2 is FNYEAQ. There are 15 residues in the CDR3. The CDR3 DNA follows: TGTGCCAGCGGAGCCGGGGCTAGCGGCACAGATACGCAGTATTTT. Amino acids: CASGAGASGTDTQYF.